This T cell receptor (beta chain) was recovered during a study of blood T cell repertoires in COVID-19. Clones were read by immunoSEQ multiplex PCR, and TCRdb kept only the in-frame ones, dropping some. The data show 150,000 or so clones, about 87% seen once. CDR3 size: 15 residues. Trimming took 5 bases from V and 4 from J; bases not matched to a gene: 7. Germline lookup yields CDR1 LNHDA and CDR2 SQIVND (reference sequence). The chain joins TRBV19 to TRBJ1-4, with 7 bases lining up with TRBD1. Sequencing was carried out using peripheral blood. The receptor was isolated from a man between 60 and 75 years old with acute or convalescent COVID-19. The CDR3 protein is CASSAYRGGNEKLFF. The CDR3 coding sequence is TGTGCCAGTAGTGCGTACAGGGGAGGTAATGAAAAACTGTTTTTT.